These 24 T cell receptor beta chains share one sample of origin, sequenced in a study of blood T cell repertoires in COVID-19. Some clones are missing from TCRdb's copy, which holds only in-frame ones; the method was immunoSEQ multiplex PCR. The table has over 250,000 clones, around nine tenths seen once. Sequencing was carried out using PBMCs or T cells enriched from blood (not recorded which). These receptors originate from a woman under 30 who had recovered from COVID-19.

This chain uses TRBV10-3 with TRBJ1-1; the match to TRBD1 covers 10 bases. From germline, CDR1 is ENHRY and CDR2 SYGVKD. CDR3 length: 14 residues. V was clipped by 11 bases and J by 4 bases; unmatched bases: 10. The DNA for the CDR3 is TGTGCCGCCTGGGACAGGGGATCTAGCACTGAAGCTTTCTTT. Translated, it gives CAAWDRGSSTEAFF.

The V and J genes are TRBV5-4 and TRBJ2-3; 7 bases agree with TRBD2. The germline CDR1 and CDR2 sequences are SGHNT and YYREEE (reference sequence). This CDR3 contains 15 residues. The V segment lost 0 bases and the J segment 6 bases; nucleotides outside the gene matches: 7. The CDR3 bases are TGTGCCAGCAGCTTGGTAGCTGACGGGGGGGATACGCAGTATTTT. Translating gives CASSLVADGGDTQYF.

The rearrangement uses TRBV7-3 and TRBJ1-6; D possibly corresponds to TRBD1 (5 bases). There are 15 residues in the CDR3. Germline lookup yields CDR1 SGHTA and CDR2 FQGTGA. The V and J ends lost 5 bases and 9 bases respectively, with 17 bases between them. As DNA, the CDR3 is TGTGCCAGCAGCGTGACCCCAGGGAGGACTTCACCCCTCCACTTT. This translates into CASSVTPGRTSPLHF.

This rearrangement joins TRBV5-6 to TRBJ1-2; no firm D call. Per germline, CDR1 SGHDT and CDR2 YYEEEE. The CDR3 is 14 residues long. Trimming shortened V by 0 bases and J by 0 bases, and 6 bases separated the two germline ends. CDR3 protein: CASSLDRTNYGYTF. In DNA, the CDR3 is TGTGCCAGCAGCTTGGACAGAACTAACTATGGCTACACCTTC.

This chain links TRBV6-5 with TRBJ2-1, with 12 bases matching TRBD2. The CDR3 runs to 15 residues. Losses at the gene ends were 6 bases for V and 9 bases for J; bases not matched to a gene: 9. Germline CDR1 MNHEY, CDR2 SVGAGI. This CDR3 is CASRRSSGGAFEQFF. DNA of the CDR3: TGTGCCAGCAGACGATCTAGCGGGGGGGCCTTTGAGCAGTTCTTC.

The V gene is TRBV7-9, the J gene TRBJ2-7; TRBD2 might be the D (5 bases). The V and J ends lost 3 bases and 2 bases respectively, with 14 bases between them. The CDR3 is made up of 15 amino acids. Germline CDR1 SEHNR, CDR2 FQNEAQ (reference sequence). CDR3 sequence reads: CASSFITGWAYEQYF. The CDR3 nucleotides are TGTGCCAGCAGCTTCATTACGGGGTGGGCCTACGAGCAGTACTTC.

This clone was observed a handful of times. V gene TRBV5-4 combines with J gene TRBJ1-1; no firm D call. The CDR3 extends over 14 amino acids. Germline assignment: CDR1 SGHNT and CDR2 YYREEE (reference sequence). The ends were cut back, 5 bases at V and 1 base at J, with 12 bases in the middle. In nucleotides, the CDR3 is TGTGCCAGCAGTCATGGCGGCAGGAACACTGAAGCTTTCTTT. Protein sequence: CASSHGGRNTEAFF.

There are a few counts of this clone. The chain uses TRBV5-4 and TRBJ2-7, with D maybe TRBD2 (6 bases). V lost 4 bases to trimming and J lost 2 bases, with 22 bases between them. CDR1 is SGHNT and CDR2 is YYREEE in the germline V gene (reference sequence). This CDR3 spans 17 amino acids. This chain's CDR3 is CASSPSVPSGVTYEQYF. CDR3 bases: TGTGCCAGCAGCCCATCGGTTCCGTCGGGAGTCACCTACGAGCAGTACTTC. Full variable domain (outside the CDR3, taken from reference TRBV5-4 and TRBJ2-7): ETGVTQSPTHLIKTRGQQVTLRCSSQSGHNTVSWYQQALGQGPQFIFQYYREEENGRGNFPPRFSGLQFPNYSSELNVNALELDDSALYLCASSPSVPSGVTYEQYFGPGTRLTVT.

This chain joins TRBV7-3 and TRBJ2-2, with a possible D match to TRBD1 (5 bases). This CDR3 comprises 15 residues. V was shortened by 5 bases and J by 3 bases, with 13 bases between the two germline ends. CDR1 is SGHTA and CDR2 is FQGTGA in the germline V gene. CDR3 residues: CASSPIQDYTGELFF. As DNA, the CDR3 is TGTGCCAGCAGCCCCATACAGGATTACACCGGGGAGCTGTTTTTT.

This clone occurred a few times. The chain has TRBV7-9 and TRBJ2-7, with D perhaps matching TRBD1 (5 bases). Between the trimmed V and J ends, which lost 1 base and 6 bases, there was a span of 13 bases. The germline V gene has CDR1 SEHNR and CDR2 FQNEAQ (reference sequence). CDR3 size: 14 residues. CDR3 in DNA: TGTGCCAGCAGCTTAGGTCTTTCAGGGTCCGAGCAGTACTTC. Amino acids: CASSLGLSGSEQYF.

The gene calls are TRBV10-1 and TRBJ1-1; TRBD1 matches 7 bases. The CDR3 runs 13 residues. The ends lost 6 bases at V and 3 bases at J; junction bases unmatched: 4. Germline CDR1 is WNHNN and CDR2 is SYGVQD (reference sequence). DNA for the CDR3: TGCGCCAGCAGAATCGACAGGGACACTGAAGCTTTCTTT. Translation gives CASRIDRDTEAFF.

V is TRBV24-1 and J is TRBJ1-5; D gene ambiguous. Germline values: CDR1 KGHDR, CDR2 SFDVKD. The germline V and J ends were trimmed by 2 bases and 4 bases, with 20 bases remaining between them. This CDR3 contains 18 residues. The CDR3 spells CATSDSREAGLGNQPQHF. CDR3 DNA: TGTGCCACCAGTGATTCAAGGGAGGCAGGCCTAGGAAATCAGCCCCAGCATTTT.

This sequence joins TRBV10-1 and TRBJ2-3; TRBD2 aligns across 14 bases. Germline CDR1 and CDR2: WNHNN and SYGVQD (reference sequence). The length of the CDR3 is 15 residues. Germline trimming cut 6 bases from V and 5 bases from J; bases unmatched to any gene: 4. CDR3 sequence reads: CASSQTSGGEDTQYF. The CDR3, as DNA: TGCGCCAGCAGCCAGACTAGCGGGGGGGAAGATACGCAGTATTTT.

V is TRBV19 and J is TRBJ1-5, with a weak D call TRBD1 (6 bases). The germline V gene encodes CDR1 LNHDA and CDR2 SQIVND (reference sequence). CDR3 size: 17 residues. V was clipped by 4 bases and J by 3 bases, with 19 bases between them. This CDR3 reads CASSTSAPQGYNQPQHF. Written as DNA, the CDR3 is TGTGCCAGTAGTACAAGTGCCCCACAGGGTTACAATCAGCCCCAGCATTTT.

The chain uses TRBV10-1 and TRBJ1-4; 7 bases map to TRBD1. With V trimmed by 4 bases and J by 8 bases, 10 bases remained unmatched. The CDR3 covers 15 residues. In germline, CDR1 is WNHNN, CDR2 SYGVQD (reference sequence). The DNA for the CDR3 is TGCGCCAGCAGTGCTTACGACAGGGAAGGCGAAAAACTGTTTTTT. As protein: CASSAYDREGEKLFF.

On this clone itself: Its ends do not fully match the called genes, so a read error is possible. The rearrangement joins TRBV5-6 to TRBJ2-7; 14 bases are a match to TRBD2. This CDR3 has 16 amino acids. Per germline, CDR1 SGHDT and CDR2 YYEEEE. For the CDR3, the DNA is TGTGCCAGCAGGTTGGGACTAGCGGGGGCCGCCTACGAGCAGTACTTC. Residues: CASRLGLAGAAYEQYF.

V is TRBV6-5 and J is TRBJ1-6; tentatively, D is TRBD1 (6 bases). CDR3 length equals 15 residues. The germline CDR1 and CDR2 sequences are MNHEY and SVGAGI. Trimming cost V 8 bases and J 5 bases, with 16 bases left between them. The CDR3 region is CASRRKTGDNSPLHF. DNA of the CDR3: TGTGCCAGCCGTCGGAAGACAGGTGATAATTCACCCCTCCACTTT.

The rearrangement joins TRBV5-1 to TRBJ2-6, with 7 positions matching TRBD1. The CDR3 is made up of 15 amino acids. V was pared by 4 bases and J by 2 bases, with 3 bases of the junction left unmatched. Germline CDR1 and CDR2: SGHRS and YFSETQ. The CDR3 nucleotides read TGCGCCAGCAGCCGTACAGGGGCTGGGGCCAACGTCCTGACTTTC. Amino acid sequence: CASSRTGAGANVLTF.

CDR3 in DNA: TGTGCCAGCAGCTCCTCTAGAGTCGGGGAGCTGTTTTTT. It translates to CASSSSRVGELFF. The V call is TRBV5-4, the J call TRBJ2-2; D is undetermined. Trimming pared 3 bases from V and 7 bases from J, leaving 10 bases between. Germline V CDR1 and CDR2: SGHNT, YYREEE (reference sequence). CDR3 length equals 13 residues.

The chain joins TRBV7-9 to TRBJ1-2, with 7 bases that match TRBD1. V trimming: 4 bases; J trimming: 6 bases; junction bases outside the gene matches: 2. Per the germline V gene, CDR1 is SEHNR and CDR2 is FQNEAQ (reference sequence). This CDR3 contains 12 residues. The CDR3 sequence is CASSSGQDGYTF. Here the CDR3 DNA reads TGTGCCAGCAGCTCCGGACAGGATGGCTACACCTTC.

This chain links TRBV27 with TRBJ1-4; D is possibly TRBD1 (5 bases). Trimming took 6 bases from V and 7 from J, leaving 15 bases between them. Germline V gene data show CDR1 as MNHEY and CDR2 as SMNVEV (reference sequence). The CDR3 covers 14 residues. The CDR3 here is CASSLRVWGEKLFF. CDR3 bases: TGTGCCAGCAGCCTCAGGGTCTGGGGTGAAAAACTGTTTTTT.

The rearrangement uses TRBV29-1 and TRBJ1-1; D possibly corresponds to TRBD1 (5 bases). V gave up 3 bases and J gave up 0 bases, with 8 bases separating them. The CDR3 length is 13 residues. Germline-derived CDR1 and CDR2 are SQVTM and ANQGSEA. CDR3 sequence reads: CSVDRQLNTEAFF. The CDR3 nucleotides are TGCAGCGTTGATAGACAGTTGAACACTGAAGCTTTCTTT.

In its sample, this clone was seen a few times. The junction shows a germline mismatch at one end, possibly a read error. The V call is TRBV3-1 (or the pseudogene TRBV3-2), the J call TRBJ1-1; TRBD1 might be the D (6 bases). Germline V gene data show CDR1 as LGHDT and CDR2 as YNNKEL (reference sequence). The CDR3 is made up of 15 amino acids. Written as DNA, the CDR3 is TGTGCCAGCAGCCAAGAAGGCAGGGGATGGTCGTTCGACAGCTTT. Protein sequence: CASSQEGRGWSFDSF.

The rearrangement joins TRBV11-2 to TRBJ2-3, with 11 bases identical to TRBD2. Germline CDR1 is SGHAT and CDR2 is FQNNGV. Trimming took 5 bases from V and 0 from J; bases not matched to a gene: 10. The CDR3 totals 18 residues. The CDR3 nucleotides are TGTGCCAGCAGCCCCGGGGTAGCGGGAGGGTTAAGCACAGATACGCAGTATTTT. Encoded protein: CASSPGVAGGLSTDTQYF.